This TCR beta chain was captured by sequencing in a study of CD8 T cells in Susac syndrome. Points from the study as a whole: The CD4+ T cell repertoires, which came from Susac syndrome patients, showed no sign of clonal expansion.

Between the trimmed V and J ends, which lost 5 bases and 6 bases, there was a span of 7 bases. Germline V gene lookup returns CDR1 SQVTM and CDR2 ANQGSEA. This CDR3 has 10 amino acids. RNA, at roughly 0.45 to 1 ug, was reverse transcribed with random hexamers. TCRdb analysed the immunoSEQ multiplex PCR reads with MiXCR anew, one entry per CDR3 protein. There are about 94,000 distinct CDR3 sequences in the sample; over 90% occur only once, and about 0.3% lies in the top ten. TCR beta sequences were obtained from blood CD8+ and CD4+ T cells. Through negative isolation, CD4+ and CD8+ T cells were obtained, while TEMRA cells were enriched using FACS. About this clonotype: Its antigen is currently unknown.

The rearrangement uses TRBV29-1 and TRBJ1-2; D is ambiguous. The specimen sequenced was CD4+ T cells from PBMCs. The receptor comes from a human donor with Susac syndrome. CDR3 sequence: CSVRRDGYTF. The CDR3 DNA reads as TGCAGCGTTAGAAGAGATGGCTACACCTTC.